These 9 T cell receptor beta chains were all obtained from the same sample, sequenced in a study of T cells expressing NK-cell markers. TCRdb re-called the 5' RACE reads; every CDR3 protein appears as one record, without DNA. This sample's table reports 300,000 to 500,000 distinct CDR3 sequences. The sequenced material came from blood T cells: a sorted CD56 or NKG2C T cell subset, CD4+ or CD8+ T cells, or bulk PBMC T cells (not recorded which). The source of these receptors is a woman between 50 and 59 years old in good health.

The chain carries TRBV6-6 and TRBJ2-1; TCRdb lists TRBD2, though no DNA is available to test this call. Germline-derived CDR1 and CDR2 are MNHNY and SVGAGI (reference sequence). This CDR3 has 13 amino acids. CDR3 residues: CASGGGLYNEQFF.

The gene calls are TRBV6-1 and TRBJ1-5; there is no DNA to check the TCRdb D call of TRBD1. There are 15 residues in the CDR3. Germline values: CDR1 MNHNS, CDR2 SASEGT. CDR3 protein: CASSRTGVDLQPQHF.

J is TRBJ2-1 and V is TRBV6-5; TCRdb's D gene call, TRBD2, goes unchecked for lack of DNA. Germline-derived CDR1 and CDR2 are MNHEY and SVGAGI. There are 13 residues in the CDR3. This CDR3 is CASSGAGLNEQFF.

The chain combines TRBV7-2 with TRBJ2-7; TCRdb selects TRBD1, and the lack of DNA leaves this call unchecked. The CDR3 extends over 14 amino acids. CDR1 is SGHTA, CDR2 FQGNSA, per germline. The CDR3 here is CASSLVTGRNEQYF.

The V call is TRBV24-1, the J call TRBJ2-5; TCRdb's assignment of TRBD1 cannot be checked, as there is no DNA. Germline CDR1 is KGHDR and CDR2 is SFDVKD. CDR3 length: 13 residues. The CDR3 reads CATSEGAQETQYF.

The rearrangement joins TRBV5-1 to TRBJ2-7; TCRdb's D call, TRBD2, is unchecked because there is no DNA. This CDR3 is built from 15 residues. Germline lookup yields CDR1 SGHRS and CDR2 YFSETQ. The chain's CDR3 is CASSSDGTSFYEQYF.

The CDR3 loop reads CASSPRLSGNTIYF. The gene calls are TRBV6-5 and TRBJ1-3. Germline values: CDR1 MNHEY, CDR2 SVGAGI. The CDR3 has 14 amino acids.

This sequence joins TRBV25-1 and TRBJ2-5. Per the germline V gene, CDR1 is MGHDK and CDR2 is SYGVNS. CDR3 length equals 12 residues. The chain's CDR3 is CASSESVNELNF. The variable domain in full, completed from reference TRBV25-1 and TRBJ2-5, reads EADIYQTPRYLVIGTGKKITLECSQTMGHDKMYWYQQDPGMELHLIHYSYGVNSTEKGDLSSESTVSRIRTEHFPLTLESARPSHTSQYLCASSESVNELNFGPGTRLLVL.

The rearrangement joins TRBV6-5 to TRBJ1-1. CDR1 MNHEY and CDR2 SVGAGI come from the germline V gene. The CDR3 is 14 amino acids. The CDR3 sequence: CASSLTSIGTEAFF.